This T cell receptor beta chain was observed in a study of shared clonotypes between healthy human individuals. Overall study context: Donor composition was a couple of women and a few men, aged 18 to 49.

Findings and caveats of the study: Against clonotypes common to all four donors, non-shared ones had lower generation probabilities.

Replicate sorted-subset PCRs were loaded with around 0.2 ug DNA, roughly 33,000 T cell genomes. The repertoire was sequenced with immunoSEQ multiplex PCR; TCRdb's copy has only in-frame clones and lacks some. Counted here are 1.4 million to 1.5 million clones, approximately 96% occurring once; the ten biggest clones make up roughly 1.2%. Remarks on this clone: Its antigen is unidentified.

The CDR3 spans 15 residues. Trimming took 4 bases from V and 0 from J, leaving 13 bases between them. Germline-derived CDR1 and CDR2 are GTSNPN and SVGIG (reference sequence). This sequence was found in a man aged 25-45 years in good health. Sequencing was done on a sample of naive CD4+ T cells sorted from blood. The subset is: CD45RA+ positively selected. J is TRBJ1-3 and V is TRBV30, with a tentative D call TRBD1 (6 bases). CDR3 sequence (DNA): TGTGCCTGGACTATGGACAGTAGCTCTGGAAACACCATATATTTT. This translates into CAWTMDSSSGNTIYF.